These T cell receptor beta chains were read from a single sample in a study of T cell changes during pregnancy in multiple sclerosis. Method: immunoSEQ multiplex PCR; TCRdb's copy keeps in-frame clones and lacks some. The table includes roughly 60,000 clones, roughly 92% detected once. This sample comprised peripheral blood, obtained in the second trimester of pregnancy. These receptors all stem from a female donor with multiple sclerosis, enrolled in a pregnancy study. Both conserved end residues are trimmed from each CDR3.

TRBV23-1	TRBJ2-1	ASSQRNRGTMATDEQF
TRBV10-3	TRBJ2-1	AISEGQVGLNEQF
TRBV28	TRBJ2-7	ASSLLGGRSNYEQY
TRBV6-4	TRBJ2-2	ASAESSGSHTGELF
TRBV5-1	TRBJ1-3	ASSSGTPGNTIY
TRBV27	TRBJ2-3	ASSSPKAGGSRDTQY
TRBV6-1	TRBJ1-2	ASRGQGMGGYT
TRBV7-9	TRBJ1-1	ASSLDGGAEAF
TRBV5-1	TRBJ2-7	ASRDFSSYEQY
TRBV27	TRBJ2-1	ASSLSGISYNEQF
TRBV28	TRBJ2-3	ASSLWGLAQADTQY
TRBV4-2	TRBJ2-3	ASSQVNRGSGTDTQY
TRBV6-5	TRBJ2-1	ASSYTRTSGEF
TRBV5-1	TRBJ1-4	ASSRQIRQSTNEKLF
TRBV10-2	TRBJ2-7	ASREGQLSYEQY
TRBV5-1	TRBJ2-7	ANSLDGRVSYEQY
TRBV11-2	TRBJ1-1	ASSLARDTEAF
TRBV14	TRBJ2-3	ASSNGLAGALDTQY
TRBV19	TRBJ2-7	ASSIFQGAYEQY